This T cell receptor beta chain was found in a study of blood T cell repertoires in COVID-19. About the research overall: Samples taken during acute and convalescent COVID-19 were collected in the United States, Italy and Spain. Sample material is recorded as cDNA or gDNA derived from T cells, B-cell-depleted T cells, or PBMCs.

As handled by the study authors: How many nucleated cells were present was estimated from reference gene primer amplification. Measured with immunoSEQ multiplex PCR; TCRdb has only the in-frame clones, and not every one. V, J and clone size reflect that table, while D and trimming were determined from the DNA. Of nearly 45,000 clones in the sample, over 75% were seen once. The CDR3 is 15 residues long. CDR1 and CDR2 from the germline V gene are MDHEN and SYDVKM. The V gene lost 8 bases and the J gene lost 3 bases, with 17 bases spanning the gap. The V gene is TRBV28, the J gene TRBJ2-1; TRBD2 might be the D (6 bases). Sequenced input: peripheral blood. The TCR comes from a woman aged 80 or over with acute or convalescent COVID-19. CDR3: CASGVGGDFYNEQFF. The CDR3 DNA follows: TGTGCCAGCGGAGTTGGAGGGGACTTCTACAATGAGCAGTTCTTC. The whole variable domain, filled in from reference TRBV28 and TRBJ2-1, reads DVKVTQSSRYLVKRTGEKVFLECVQDMDHENMFWYRQDPGLGLRLIYFSYDVKMKEKGDIPEGYSVSREKKERFSLILESASTNQTSMYLCASGVGGDFYNEQFFGPGTRLTVL.